This T cell receptor (beta chain) was sequenced in a study of blood T cells in healthy people across ages. Details on this clonotype: Its antigen is not identified.

Looked up from germline, CDR1 is SEHNR and CDR2 is FQNEAQ (reference sequence). V shed 1 base and J shed 3 bases, with 16 bases lying between them. The CDR3 extends over 17 amino acids. Combining a sample-barcoded 5' primer with a J-beta primer mix, a second PCR ran for about 7 to 11 cycles. TCRdb re-called the 5' RACE reads with MiXCR, one entry per CDR3 protein. The sample contains 500,000 to 700,000 distinct CDR3 sequences, about 30% of which appear only once. Study results and caveats: It was the long-lived donors that had more naive CD4+ cells and higher diversity than aged donors.

This chain joins TRBV7-9 and TRBJ1-5; D not resolved. The source material was blood. The receptor was derived from a woman older than 75 in good health. CDR3 nucleotides: TGTGCCAGCAGCTTAGGCCCTGGTTCAGGATACAATCAGCCCCAGCATTTT. Translating it yields CASSLGPGSGYNQPQHF.